A single sample is the source of the 21 T cell receptor beta chains below, sequenced in a study of blood T cell repertoires in COVID-19. Repertoires were generated with immunoSEQ multiplex PCR, while TCRdb's copy carries only in-frame clones and drops some. Among fewer than 250,000 clones listed, 70% to 90% were seen once. Sample: peripheral blood. These receptors all stem from a woman aged 45 to 65 with active or convalescent COVID-19.

The V call is TRBV7-9, the J call TRBJ2-2; 9 bases align to TRBD1. The CDR3 has 16 amino acids. Germline trimming cut 5 bases from V and 5 bases from J; bases unmatched to any gene: 9. Germline-derived CDR1 and CDR2 are SEHNR and FQNEAQ (reference sequence). This CDR3 is CASSPTGGLSTGELFF. The CDR3 DNA reads as TGTGCCAGCAGCCCCACAGGGGGCTTATCTACCGGGGAGCTGTTTTTT.

The chain's CDR3 is CASSYSHGQGGETQYF. In DNA, the CDR3 is TGTGCCAGCAGTTACTCCCATGGACAAGGAGGGGAGACCCAGTACTTC. This chain joins TRBV6-6 and TRBJ2-5; the D gene is possibly TRBD2 (6 bases). CDR3 length: 16 amino acids. V was trimmed by 0 bases and J by 5 bases, leaving 16 bases between them. Germline V gene lookup returns CDR1 MNHNY and CDR2 SVGAGI (reference sequence).

The rearrangement links TRBV15 to TRBJ1-6, with D possibly TRBD1 on 6 matching bases. The CDR3 is 16 amino acids. Germline V gene data show CDR1 as LNHNV and CDR2 as YYDKDF (reference sequence). Between the trimmed V and J ends, which lost 0 bases and 10 bases, there was a span of 16 bases. This CDR3 reads CATSRERGRDGSPLHF. CDR3 in DNA: TGTGCCACCAGCAGAGAGAGGGGGAGGGATGGCTCACCCCTCCACTTT.

CDR3 in amino acids: CATSRDGRDEQFF. For the CDR3, the DNA is TGTGCCACCAGCAGAGATGGCAGGGATGAGCAGTTCTTC. The chain combines TRBV15 with TRBJ2-1; tentatively, D is TRBD1 (5 bases). Germline V gives CDR1 LNHNV, CDR2 YYDKDF (reference sequence). V was shortened by 0 bases and J by 8 bases, with 8 bases between the two germline ends. This CDR3 has 13 amino acids.

In its sample, this clone was seen a few times. The chain recombines TRBV11-2 with TRBJ2-7; D might be TRBD2 (5 bases). The CDR3 totals 13 residues. V was cut by 5 bases and J by 3 bases, with 11 bases left in between. CDR1 is SGHAT and CDR2 is FQNNGV in the germline V gene. CDR3 loop: CASSNLGSYEQYF. CDR3 sequence (DNA): TGTGCCAGCAGCAATTTAGGGAGCTACGAGCAGTACTTC.

V is TRBV19 and J is TRBJ1-5; weak D call: TRBD1 (6 bases). The germline gives CDR1 LNHDA, CDR2 SQIVND (reference sequence). This CDR3 spans 13 amino acids. V lost 7 bases to trimming and J lost 7 bases, with 14 bases between them. The CDR3 DNA reads TGTGCCAGTAACCAGGGGCAACGGCAGCCCCAGCATTTT. As protein: CASNQGQRQPQHF.

CDR3 sequence reads: CASSAGGLAGAYRFETQYF. CDR3 nucleotide sequence: TGTGCCAGCAGCGCGGGAGGACTAGCGGGGGCTTACAGGTTTGAGACCCAGTACTTC. The chain combines TRBV21-1 with TRBJ2-5; TRBD2, the D gene given by the table, was not confirmed from the DNA. TRBV21-1 is annotated as a pseudogene. CDR3 length: 19 amino acids.

The V and J genes are TRBV15 and TRBJ2-6; 7 bases align to TRBD1. The germline gives CDR1 LNHNV, CDR2 YYDKDF (reference sequence). CDR3 length equals 18 residues. The V gene end was trimmed by 0 bases and the J gene end by 2 bases; junction bases not matched to a gene: 7. The CDR3 region has the DNA TGTGCCACCAGCAGAGATATGACAGGGCTAACTGGGGCCAACGTCCTGACTTTC. Translated: CATSRDMTGLTGANVLTF.

This sequence joins TRBV14 and TRBJ2-1, with D perhaps TRBD2 (5 bases). The CDR3 loop spans 16 amino acids. Germline V CDR1 and CDR2: SGHDN, FVKESK. The ends were cut back, 1 base at V and 4 bases at J, with 14 bases in the middle. CDR3 nucleotide sequence: TGTGCCAGCAGCCAAGTTGTTGCTAGCATATACAATGAGCAGTTCTTC. Protein product: CASSQVVASIYNEQFF.

The V gene is TRBV9, the J gene TRBJ1-1; TRBD1 matches at 8 bases. With 4 bases clipped from V and 2 bases from J, the junction kept 10 bases outside the gene matches. Germline V CDR1 and CDR2: SGDLS, YYNGEE. The CDR3 contains 16 residues. The CDR3 DNA sequence: TGTGCCAGCAGCTCCGTACAGGGGGTGTTTAACACTGAAGCTTTCTTT. It encodes CASSSVQGVFNTEAFF.

The rearrangement joins TRBV28 to TRBJ2-7; D might be TRBD1 (6 bases). CDR1 and CDR2 (germline): MDHEN, SYDVKM. The V end lost 0 bases, the J end lost 0 bases, and 12 bases lay between the germline ends. The CDR3 covers 16 residues. The CDR3 coding sequence is TGTGCCAGCAGTTTATGGGGGACACTAGACTCCTACGAGCAGTACTTC. Its protein product is CASSLWGTLDSYEQYF.

V and J are TRBV29-1 and TRBJ1-2, with a weak D call TRBD1 (6 bases). The ends were cut back, 5 bases at V and 2 bases at J, with 12 bases in the middle. The germline V gene encodes CDR1 SQVTM and CDR2 ANQGSEA. CDR3 length equals 13 residues. The CDR3 DNA reads as TGCAGCGTTACAAACAGGGAAAACTATGGCTACACCTTC. It codes for CSVTNRENYGYTF. Full variable domain (rest looked up from reference TRBV29-1 and TRBJ1-2): SAVISQKPSRDICQRGTSLTIQCQVDSQVTMMFWYRQQPGQSLTLIATANQGSEATYESGFVIDKFPISRPNLTFSTLTVSNMSPEDSSIYLCSVTNRENYGYTFGSGTRLTVV.

The rearrangement uses TRBV29-1 and TRBJ2-5, with TRBD1 as a possible D gene (5 bases). Deletions cut 4 bases from V and 0 bases from J, with 9 bases between. The V gene's germline CDR1 is SQVTM and CDR2 ANQGSEA. The CDR3 sequence is 13 residues long. The CDR3 reads CSVVQGNQETQYF. The CDR3 DNA is TGCAGCGTTGTTCAGGGTAACCAAGAGACCCAGTACTTC.

The chain is built from TRBV4-1 and TRBJ1-1; D remains unclear. The CDR3 totals 16 residues. Germline loops: CDR1 MGHRA, CDR2 YSYEKL. V lost 1 base and J lost 1, with 13 bases in between. The CDR3 region is CASSQGRGAGNTEAFF. The CDR3 DNA is TGCGCCAGCAGCCAAGGCCGAGGTGCTGGGAACACTGAAGCTTTCTTT.

The rearrangement links TRBV7-6 to TRBJ2-5; 14 bases map to TRBD2. This CDR3 has 17 residues. Germline values: CDR1 SGHVS, CDR2 FNYEAQ. Germline trimming cut 5 bases from V and 7 bases from J; bases unmatched to any gene: 12. CDR3 in DNA: TGTGCCAGCAGCCCCGGGACTAGCGGGAGTTCTTTGGCGACCCAGTACTTC. This translates into CASSPGTSGSSLATQYF.

V and J are TRBV28 and TRBJ1-4; D gene unclear. This CDR3 region has 11 residues. The V gene's germline CDR1 is MDHEN and CDR2 SYDVKM. Deletions cut 3 bases from V and 8 bases from J, with 4 bases between. CDR3 protein: CASSFREKLFF. CDR3 coding DNA: TGTGCCAGCAGTTTCCGGGAAAAACTGTTTTTT.

CDR3 in amino acids: CASNRGASTGELFF. CDR3 DNA: TGTGCCAGCAACAGGGGGGCAAGCACCGGGGAGCTGTTTTTT. The rearrangement joins TRBV7-9 to TRBJ2-2, with TRBD1 matching over 8 bases. The CDR3 sequence is 14 residues long. The junction had 5 bases not matched to a gene; V was cut back by 7 bases and J by 4 bases. Germline V gene data show CDR1 as SEHNR and CDR2 as FQNEAQ (reference sequence).

The V and J genes are TRBV6-1 and TRBJ1-1; no definite D call. Germline values: CDR1 MNHNS, CDR2 SASEGT. V shed 0 bases and J shed 5 bases, with 10 bases lying between them. The CDR3 extends over 14 amino acids. The DNA of the CDR3 is TGTGCCAGCAGTGAAGCGCTCGGGAAAACTGAAGCTTTCTTT. As protein: CASSEALGKTEAFF.

The J gene is TRBJ2-5, the V gene TRBV18, with 7 bases lining up with TRBD2. Germline V gene lookup returns CDR1 KGHSH and CDR2 LQKENI. J gave up 2 bases and V 6 bases, and 9 bases lay outside the gene matches. The CDR3 runs 15 residues. DNA for the CDR3: TGTGCCAGCTCCCGGTTGATGCGGGGGCAAGAGACCCAGTACTTC. Residues: CASSRLMRGQETQYF. The whole variable domain, filled in from reference TRBV18 and TRBJ2-5, reads NAGVMQNPRHLVRRRGQEARLRCSPMKGHSHVYWYRQLPEEGLKFMVYLQKENIIDESGMPKERFSAEFPKEGPSILRIQQVVRGDSAAYFCASSRLMRGQETQYFGPGTRLLVL.

This clone was recorded at least ten times. This sample also contains other DNA sequences that code for the same CDR3. The V call is TRBV6-5, the J call TRBJ2-7, with 9 bases that match TRBD1. CDR1 and CDR2 (germline): MNHEY, SVGAGI. J gave up 4 bases and V 6 bases, and 7 bases lay outside the gene matches. The CDR3 is made up of 14 amino acids. The DNA of the CDR3 is TGTGCCAGCAGCTCCGGGACAGGGTCTTACGAGCAGTACTTC. Protein: CASSSGTGSYEQYF.

V usage is TRBV5-4 and J usage is TRBJ2-1; 11 nucleotides agree with TRBD2. CDR1 SGHNT and CDR2 YYREEE come from the germline V gene (reference sequence). Trimming cost V 4 bases and J 6 bases; bases outside gene matches: 3. CDR3 length equals 14 residues. DNA for the CDR3: TGTGCCAGCAGCCGGGGACTAGCGGCCAATGAGCAGTTCTTC. This gives the protein CASSRGLAANEQFF.